These 2 T cell receptor beta chains were sequenced from one sample in a study of Graves' ophthalmopathy and Graves' hyperthyroidism (dated by TCRdb to 2016 to 2019). TCRdb shows the sequencer as Illumina HiSeq 2000. For repertoire sequencing, the TCR beta CDR3 regions were amplified from RNA transcripts. A first-round RT-PCR used HTBI primers with the Qiagen OneStep RT-PCR kit, followed by a second-round multiplex PCR, size selection and purification. The public reads were run again by TCRdb, first through fastp at Q25 and then through MiXCR, and only productive beta chains were kept. CDR3 protein duplicates are merged, each entry listing the most common genes and DNA. The sample table shows 650,000 to 900,000 distinct CDR3 sequences, and 40% are seen once. The top ten constitute less than 55% of the sample. Sequences were obtained from peripheral blood. The receptors here all came from an adult man with Graves' ophthalmopathy.

The sample holds many counts of this clonotype. V gene TRBV29-1 combines with J gene TRBJ1-5; D gene uncertain. This CDR3 region has 12 residues. The V and J ends lost 4 bases and 4 bases respectively, with 8 bases between them. Germline V gene lookup returns CDR1 SQVTM and CDR2 ANQGSEA. Here the CDR3 DNA reads TGCAGCGTTGCGGGAGATAATCAGCCCCAGCATTTT. Protein sequence: CSVAGDNQPQHF.

The chain has TRBV20-1 and TRBJ2-7; 10 nucleotides match TRBD2. This CDR3 is 16 amino acids long. Germline loops: CDR1 DFQATT, CDR2 SNEGSKA (reference sequence). The V segment lost 2 bases and the J segment 5 bases; nucleotides outside the gene matches: 12. CDR3 nucleotide sequence: TGCAGTGCTAGATTATTTAGATCGCTAGCGGGAGACGAGCAGTACTTC. Translated: CSARLFRSLAGDEQYF.